The rows below give T cell receptor beta chains drawn from one sample of a study of blood T cell repertoires in COVID-19. Repertoires were generated with immunoSEQ multiplex PCR, while TCRdb's copy carries only in-frame clones and drops some. The sample has roughly 280,000 clones, more than 75% seen once. The sequenced sample was peripheral blood. The receptors shown here come from a woman in her fifties or sixties with COVID-19, enrolled during active disease. Each CDR3 is given with its conserved first and last residue. Fields, in order: D gene, J gene, clone size, CDR3 length, V gene, CDR3 DNA, CDR3 protein. A D gene is named only where the DNA matches it firmly. Where a row states a size, it is once, few, many or the class of an expanded clone; other rows omit it.

D gene: -
J gene: TRBJ2-5
clone size: -
CDR3 length: 14
V gene: TRBV4-2
CDR3 DNA: TGTGCCAGCAGCCAAGAGTCGGGGTGGGAGACCCAGTACTTC
CDR3 protein: CASSQESGWETQYF

D gene: -
J gene: TRBJ1-6
clone size: -
CDR3 length: 14
V gene: TRBV5-1
CDR3 DNA: TGCGCCAGCAGCGGATCTACTCACTCAGGGCCCCTCCACTTT
CDR3 protein: CASSGSTHSGPLHF

D gene: -
J gene: TRBJ1-6
clone size: -
CDR3 length: 14
V gene: TRBV5-4
CDR3 DNA: TGTGCCAGCAGCCCGCGGGGCTATAATTCACCCCTCCACTTT
CDR3 protein: CASSPRGYNSPLHF

D gene: -
J gene: TRBJ2-2
clone size: -
CDR3 length: 15
V gene: TRBV10-3
CDR3 DNA: TGTGCCATCGGGAATCCAGGGGATACGCCCGGGGAGCTGTTTTTT
CDR3 protein: CAIGNPGDTPGELFF

D gene: TRBD2
J gene: TRBJ2-3
clone size: -
CDR3 length: 16
V gene: TRBV7-3
CDR3 DNA: TGTGCCAGCAGCACGGGACTAGCGGGAGTCGCAGATACGCAGTATTTT
CDR3 protein: CASSTGLAGVADTQYF

D gene: -
J gene: TRBJ2-5
clone size: -
CDR3 length: 13
V gene: TRBV19
CDR3 DNA: TGTGCCAGTAGTATAGCCTACAGGGAGACCCAGTACTTC
CDR3 protein: CASSIAYRETQYF

D gene: TRBD2
J gene: TRBJ2-5
clone size: -
CDR3 length: 14
V gene: TRBV6-5
CDR3 DNA: TGTGCCAGCAGTTCTGGGACTAGTGGGAAGACCCAGTACTTC
CDR3 protein: CASSSGTSGKTQYF

D gene: -
J gene: TRBJ1-2
clone size: -
CDR3 length: 17
V gene: TRBV27
CDR3 DNA: TGTGCCAGCAGTTTATCGGGGAGGGTTCGGGCGGGCTATGGCTACACCTTC
CDR3 protein: CASSLSGRVRAGYGYTF

D gene: -
J gene: TRBJ2-2
clone size: -
CDR3 length: 15
V gene: TRBV5-5
CDR3 DNA: TGTGCCAGCAGCTTGGACCCGGGGAACACCGGGGAGCTGTTTTTT
CDR3 protein: CASSLDPGNTGELFF

D gene: -
J gene: TRBJ2-1
clone size: -
CDR3 length: 15
V gene: TRBV7-9
CDR3 DNA: TGTGCCAGCAGCTTAAGTGGCGGTGCCTTTATTGAGCAGTTCTTC
CDR3 protein: CASSLSGGAFIEQFF

D gene: -
J gene: TRBJ2-4
clone size: -
CDR3 length: 13
V gene: TRBV6-5
CDR3 DNA: TGTGCCTCAGGGGCCTCACTTAAAAACATTCAGTACTTC
CDR3 protein: CASGASLKNIQYF

D gene: TRBD2
J gene: TRBJ2-7
clone size: -
CDR3 length: 15
V gene: TRBV19
CDR3 DNA: TGTGCCAGTAGTATCCCGGGACTAGGCTCCTACGAGCAGTACTTC
CDR3 protein: CASSIPGLGSYEQYF

D gene: TRBD2
J gene: TRBJ2-2
clone size: -
CDR3 length: 14
V gene: TRBV29-1
CDR3 DNA: TGCAGCGTTAGCGGGAGGGCCGGCACCGGGGAGCTGTTTTTT
CDR3 protein: CSVSGRAGTGELFF

D gene: TRBD1
J gene: TRBJ1-5
clone size: few
CDR3 length: 13
V gene: TRBV6-2/TRBV6-3
CDR3 DNA: TGTGCCAGCAGCGACAGGGGCAATCAGCCCCAGCATTTT
CDR3 protein: CASSDRGNQPQHF

D gene: TRBD1
J gene: TRBJ2-7
clone size: -
CDR3 length: 13
V gene: TRBV28
CDR3 DNA: TGTGCCAGCACAAACAGGGGGCTGAACGAGCAGTACTTC
CDR3 protein: CASTNRGLNEQYF

D gene: TRBD1
J gene: TRBJ1-5
clone size: -
CDR3 length: 19
V gene: TRBV19
CDR3 DNA: TGTGCCAGTAGTCTGACTGCGCCGGGACAGGGGGCCGGCAATCAGCCCCAGCATTTT
CDR3 protein: CASSLTAPGQGAGNQPQHF

D gene: -
J gene: TRBJ1-5
clone size: -
CDR3 length: 13
V gene: TRBV18
CDR3 DNA: TGTGCCAGCTCTAGAATGAGCAATCAGCCCCAGCATTTT
CDR3 protein: CASSRMSNQPQHF

D gene: -
J gene: TRBJ1-6
clone size: -
CDR3 length: 14
V gene: TRBV3-1/TRBV3-2
CDR3 DNA: TGTGCCAGCAGCTCCGGACAGCTTAATTCACCCCTCCACTTT
CDR3 protein: CASSSGQLNSPLHF

D gene: -
J gene: TRBJ1-2
clone size: -
CDR3 length: 18
V gene: TRBV19
CDR3 DNA: TGTGCCAGTACCCCCTCGCGGGCAGGCGTTCAAGCTAACTATGGCTACACCTTC
CDR3 protein: CASTPSRAGVQANYGYTF

D gene: TRBD2
J gene: TRBJ2-1
clone size: -
CDR3 length: 15
V gene: TRBV9
CDR3 DNA: TGTGCCAGCAGCCCCAGCGGGAGGTCAGGGTGGGAGCAGTTCTTC
CDR3 protein: CASSPSGRSGWEQFF

D gene: TRBD1
J gene: TRBJ2-7
clone size: -
CDR3 length: 15
V gene: TRBV5-1
CDR3 DNA: TGCGCCAGCAGCTTAGGGGGACAGGGGGCCTACGAGCAGTACTTC
CDR3 protein: CASSLGGQGAYEQYF

D gene: TRBD1
J gene: TRBJ1-4
clone size: once
CDR3 length: 15
V gene: TRBV5-1
CDR3 DNA: TGCGCCAGCAGCTTCGGTCAGGGGGGTAATGAAAAACTGTTTTTT
CDR3 protein: CASSFGQGGNEKLFF

D gene: -
J gene: TRBJ2-1
clone size: -
CDR3 length: 13
V gene: TRBV6-6
CDR3 DNA: TGTGCCAGCAGTGCGGACTTCCCCAATGAGCAGTTCTTC
CDR3 protein: CASSADFPNEQFF

D gene: TRBD1
J gene: TRBJ2-7
clone size: -
CDR3 length: 15
V gene: TRBV28
CDR3 DNA: TGTGCCAGCAGTTTTGGAGGGACAGGGGTTTTAGAGCAGTACTTC
CDR3 protein: CASSFGGTGVLEQYF

D gene: -
J gene: TRBJ1-6
clone size: -
CDR3 length: 14
V gene: TRBV7-9
CDR3 DNA: TGTGCCAGCAGCTTACAGGGCGGCGGTTCACCCCTCCACTTT
CDR3 protein: CASSLQGGGSPLHF

D gene: TRBD1
J gene: TRBJ1-5
clone size: -
CDR3 length: 14
V gene: TRBV19
CDR3 DNA: TGTGCCAGTAGTAGGGGACAGGTCAATCAGCCCCAGCATTTT
CDR3 protein: CASSRGQVNQPQHF

D gene: -
J gene: TRBJ2-2
clone size: -
CDR3 length: 15
V gene: TRBV27
CDR3 DNA: TGTGCCAGCAGTTTAAATACAGGGTACACCGGGGAGCTGTTTTTT
CDR3 protein: CASSLNTGYTGELFF

D gene: -
J gene: TRBJ1-2
clone size: -
CDR3 length: 14
V gene: TRBV5-1
CDR3 DNA: TGCGCCAGCAGCAGTACAGCGGGTGTGCAGGGCTACACCTTC
CDR3 protein: CASSSTAGVQGYTF

D gene: TRBD1
J gene: TRBJ1-2
clone size: -
CDR3 length: 14
V gene: TRBV7-3
CDR3 DNA: TGTGCCAGCAGCCGGACAGGGGGCGAGGGTGGCTACACCTTC
CDR3 protein: CASSRTGGEGGYTF

D gene: -
J gene: TRBJ2-3
clone size: few
CDR3 length: 15
V gene: TRBV6-1
CDR3 DNA: TGTGCCAGCAGCGAAGGCGGGGGCTGGTCAGATACGCAGTATTTT
CDR3 protein: CASSEGGGWSDTQYF

D gene: TRBD1
J gene: TRBJ2-7
clone size: -
CDR3 length: 13
V gene: TRBV10-2
CDR3 DNA: TGCGCCAGCAGCCCGGGACAGACCTACGAGCAGTACTTC
CDR3 protein: CASSPGQTYEQYF

D gene: TRBD1
J gene: TRBJ1-4
clone size: -
CDR3 length: 14
V gene: TRBV29-1
CDR3 DNA: TGCAGCGTTGATGATGGGACAGGCGGTGAAAAACTGTTTTTT
CDR3 protein: CSVDDGTGGEKLFF

D gene: -
J gene: TRBJ2-7
clone size: -
CDR3 length: 14
V gene: TRBV27
CDR3 DNA: TGTGCCAGCAGTTTAATACCTGGGCCCTACGAGCAGTACTTC
CDR3 protein: CASSLIPGPYEQYF

D gene: -
J gene: TRBJ1-5
clone size: -
CDR3 length: 17
V gene: TRBV27
CDR3 DNA: TGTGCCAGCAGACCGGCGGGAACCGGGGCGCGGTATCAGCCCCAGCATTTT
CDR3 protein: CASRPAGTGARYQPQHF

D gene: -
J gene: TRBJ2-7
clone size: -
CDR3 length: 13
V gene: TRBV15
CDR3 DNA: TGTGCCACCAGCATCCAGCGGACCTACGAGCAGTACTTC
CDR3 protein: CATSIQRTYEQYF

D gene: -
J gene: TRBJ1-6
clone size: -
CDR3 length: 16
V gene: TRBV3-1/TRBV3-2
CDR3 DNA: TGTGCCAGCAGCCTTAGGGCAGGGCAGGGTCATTCACCCCTCCACTTT
CDR3 protein: CASSLRAGQGHSPLHF

D gene: TRBD1
J gene: TRBJ1-2
clone size: once
CDR3 length: 17
V gene: TRBV4-3
CDR3 DNA: TGCGCCAGCAGCCAAGCCGGGACAGGGGGAGACGGGTATGGCTACACCTTC
CDR3 protein: CASSQAGTGGDGYGYTF

D gene: TRBD1
J gene: TRBJ1-1
clone size: -
CDR3 length: 15
V gene: TRBV7-8
CDR3 DNA: TGTGCCAGCAGCACCCGACAGGGTGATGGCACTGAAGCTTTCTTT
CDR3 protein: CASSTRQGDGTEAFF

D gene: TRBD1
J gene: TRBJ2-7
clone size: many
CDR3 length: 15
V gene: TRBV6-4
CDR3 DNA: TGTGCCAGCAGTGCCAGGGGGCCCCTAACCTACGAGCAGTACTTC
CDR3 protein: CASSARGPLTYEQYF

D gene: TRBD2
J gene: TRBJ2-5
clone size: -
CDR3 length: 16
V gene: TRBV4-1
CDR3 DNA: TGCGCCAGCAGCCGGCTCGGGCTAGCGGGAAGAGAGACCCAGTACTTC
CDR3 protein: CASSRLGLAGRETQYF

D gene: TRBD1
J gene: TRBJ1-6
clone size: -
CDR3 length: 16
V gene: TRBV5-4
CDR3 DNA: TGTGCCAGCAGCTTGGACCCACAGGGGCTCAATTCACCCCTCCACTTT
CDR3 protein: CASSLDPQGLNSPLHF

D gene: -
J gene: TRBJ1-4
clone size: -
CDR3 length: 18
V gene: TRBV5-1
CDR3 DNA: TGCGCCAGCAGCCGGCTGAGCCCCACAGGGTCCCGTTCAGAAAAACTGTTTTTT
CDR3 protein: CASSRLSPTGSRSEKLFF

D gene: TRBD2
J gene: TRBJ2-2
clone size: -
CDR3 length: 15
V gene: TRBV9
CDR3 DNA: TGTGCCAGCACCCCGACTAGCCGACACACCGGGGAGCTGTTTTTT
CDR3 protein: CASTPTSRHTGELFF

D gene: TRBD2
J gene: TRBJ2-1
clone size: -
CDR3 length: 16
V gene: TRBV7-9
CDR3 DNA: TGTGCCAGCAGCTTACCAGCGGGAGGAGGTCTTAATGAGCAGTTCTTC
CDR3 protein: CASSLPAGGGLNEQFF

D gene: TRBD1
J gene: TRBJ1-1
clone size: -
CDR3 length: 17
V gene: TRBV30
CDR3 DNA: TGTGCCTGGAGTTCCTCGGGGACAGGGGGCATGGTCACTGAAGCTTTCTTT
CDR3 protein: CAWSSSGTGGMVTEAFF

D gene: -
J gene: TRBJ2-2
clone size: -
CDR3 length: 15
V gene: TRBV5-1
CDR3 DNA: TGCGCCAGCACCCCCCAGGGGAAGGACACCGGGGAGCTGTTTTTT
CDR3 protein: CASTPQGKDTGELFF

D gene: TRBD1
J gene: TRBJ2-7
clone size: -
CDR3 length: 14
V gene: TRBV6-5
CDR3 DNA: TGTGCCAGCAGTACCGGGACAGGGTCGTTCGAGCAGTACTTC
CDR3 protein: CASSTGTGSFEQYF

D gene: -
J gene: TRBJ2-3
clone size: -
CDR3 length: 16
V gene: TRBV5-1
CDR3 DNA: TGCGCCAGCAGCTTGGCCAGGGTGGTTGGCACAGATACGCAGTATTTT
CDR3 protein: CASSLARVVGTDTQYF

D gene: TRBD2
J gene: TRBJ2-3
clone size: -
CDR3 length: 15
V gene: TRBV6-5
CDR3 DNA: TGTGCCAGCGGACGGGGCGGGAGGGCCGCAGATACGCAGTATTTT
CDR3 protein: CASGRGGRAADTQYF

D gene: -
J gene: TRBJ1-4
clone size: few
CDR3 length: 15
V gene: TRBV6-6
CDR3 DNA: TGTGCCAGCAGTTACTCGGGGGCAGGTGGGGAAAAACTGTTTTTT
CDR3 protein: CASSYSGAGGEKLFF

D gene: -
J gene: TRBJ1-6
clone size: once
CDR3 length: 19
V gene: TRBV5-4
CDR3 DNA: TGTGCCAGCAGCTCTATTACCCTCCGAGGGAGGACCTATAATTCACCCCTCCACTTT
CDR3 protein: CASSSITLRGRTYNSPLHF

D gene: TRBD1
J gene: TRBJ2-2
clone size: once
CDR3 length: 14
V gene: TRBV5-1
CDR3 DNA: TGCGCCAGCACCCGACAGGGAATAACCGGGGAGCTGTTTTTT
CDR3 protein: CASTRQGITGELFF

D gene: -
J gene: TRBJ1-5
clone size: -
CDR3 length: 13
V gene: TRBV19
CDR3 DNA: TGTGCCAGTAGATACAGGGTTAATCAGCCCCAGCATTTT
CDR3 protein: CASRYRVNQPQHF

D gene: TRBD1
J gene: TRBJ1-2
clone size: -
CDR3 length: 14
V gene: TRBV5-6
CDR3 DNA: TGTGCCAGCAGCTGGACAGGGTTGGACTATGGCTACACCTTC
CDR3 protein: CASSWTGLDYGYTF